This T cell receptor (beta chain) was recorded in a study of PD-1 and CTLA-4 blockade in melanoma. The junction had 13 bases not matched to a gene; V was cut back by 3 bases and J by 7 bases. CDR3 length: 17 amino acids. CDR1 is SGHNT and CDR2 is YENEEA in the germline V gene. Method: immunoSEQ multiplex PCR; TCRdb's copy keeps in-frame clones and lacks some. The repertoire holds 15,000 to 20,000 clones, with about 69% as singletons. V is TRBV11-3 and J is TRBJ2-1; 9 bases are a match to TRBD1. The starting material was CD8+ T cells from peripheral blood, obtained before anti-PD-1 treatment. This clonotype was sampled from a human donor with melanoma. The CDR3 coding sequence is TGTGCCAGCAGCTTGACCCCTTGGACAGGGGATTGGAATGAGCAGTTCTTC. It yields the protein CASSLTPWTGDWNEQFF.